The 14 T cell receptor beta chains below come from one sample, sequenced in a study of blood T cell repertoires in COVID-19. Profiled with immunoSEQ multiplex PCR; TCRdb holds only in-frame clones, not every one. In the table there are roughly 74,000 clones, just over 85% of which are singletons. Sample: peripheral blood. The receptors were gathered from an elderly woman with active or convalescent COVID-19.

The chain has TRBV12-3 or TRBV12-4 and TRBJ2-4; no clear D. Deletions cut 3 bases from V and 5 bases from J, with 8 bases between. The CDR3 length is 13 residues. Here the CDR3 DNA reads TGTGCCAGCAGTTTTTGGGCAGAAAACATTCAGTACTTC. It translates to CASSFWAENIQYF.

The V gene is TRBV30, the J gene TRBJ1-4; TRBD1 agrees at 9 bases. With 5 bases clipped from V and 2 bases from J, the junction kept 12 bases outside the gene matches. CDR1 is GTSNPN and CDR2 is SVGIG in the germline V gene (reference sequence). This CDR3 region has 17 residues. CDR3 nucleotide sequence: TGTGCCTGGGCCGGGACAGGGATGAGGTTGACTAATGAAAAACTGTTTTTT. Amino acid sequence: CAWAGTGMRLTNEKLFF.

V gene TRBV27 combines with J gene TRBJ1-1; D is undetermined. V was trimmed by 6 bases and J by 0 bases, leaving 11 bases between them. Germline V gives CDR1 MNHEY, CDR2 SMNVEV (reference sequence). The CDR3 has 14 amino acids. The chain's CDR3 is CASRGGLMNTEAFF. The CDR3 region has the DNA TGTGCCAGCAGGGGAGGGCTAATGAACACTGAAGCTTTCTTT.

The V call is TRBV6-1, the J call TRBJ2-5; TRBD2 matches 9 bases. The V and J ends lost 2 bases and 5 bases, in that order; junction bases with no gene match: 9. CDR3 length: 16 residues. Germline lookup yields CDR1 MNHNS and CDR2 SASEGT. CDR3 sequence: CASSERGLAGKETQYF. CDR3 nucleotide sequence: TGTGCCAGCAGTGAAAGGGGGCTAGCGGGAAAGGAGACCCAGTACTTC.

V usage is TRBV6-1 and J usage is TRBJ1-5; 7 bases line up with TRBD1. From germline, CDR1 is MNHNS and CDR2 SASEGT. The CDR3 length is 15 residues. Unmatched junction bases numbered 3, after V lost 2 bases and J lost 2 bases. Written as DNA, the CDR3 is TGTGCCAGCAGTGAAAACAGGGGCGGCAATCAGCCCCAGCATTTT. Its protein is CASSENRGGNQPQHF.

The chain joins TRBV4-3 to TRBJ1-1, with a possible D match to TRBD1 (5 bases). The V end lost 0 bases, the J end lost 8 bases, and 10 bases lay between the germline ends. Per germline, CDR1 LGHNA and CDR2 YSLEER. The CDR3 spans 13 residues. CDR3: CASSQERGREAFF. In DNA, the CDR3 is TGCGCCAGCAGCCAAGAGCGGGGGAGGGAAGCTTTCTTT.

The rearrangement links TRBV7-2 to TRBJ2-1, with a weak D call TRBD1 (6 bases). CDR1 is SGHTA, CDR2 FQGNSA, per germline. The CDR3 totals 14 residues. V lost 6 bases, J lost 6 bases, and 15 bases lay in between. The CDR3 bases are TGTGCCAGCAGATCTACCCGACAGGTCAATGAGCAGTTCTTC. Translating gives CASRSTRQVNEQFF.

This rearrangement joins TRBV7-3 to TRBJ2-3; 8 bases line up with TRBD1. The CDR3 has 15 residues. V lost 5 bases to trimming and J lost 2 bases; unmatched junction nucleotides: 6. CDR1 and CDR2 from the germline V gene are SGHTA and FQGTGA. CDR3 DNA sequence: TGTGCCAGCAGCGCCGACAGGGGAAACACAGATACGCAGTATTTT. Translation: CASSADRGNTDTQYF.

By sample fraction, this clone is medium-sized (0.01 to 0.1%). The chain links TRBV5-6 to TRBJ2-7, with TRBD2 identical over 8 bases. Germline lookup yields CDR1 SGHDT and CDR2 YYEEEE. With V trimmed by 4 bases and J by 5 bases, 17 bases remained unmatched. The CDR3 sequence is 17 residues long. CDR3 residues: CASSAGTGRLAGNEQYF. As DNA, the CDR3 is TGTGCCAGCAGCGCCGGTACTGGGCGGCTAGCGGGTAACGAGCAGTACTTC.

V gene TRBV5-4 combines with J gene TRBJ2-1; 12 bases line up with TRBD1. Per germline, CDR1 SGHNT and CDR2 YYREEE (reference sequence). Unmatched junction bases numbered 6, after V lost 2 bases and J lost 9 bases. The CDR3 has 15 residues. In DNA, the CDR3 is TGTGCCAGCAGCTTTCCGGGACAGGGGGCTGCTGAGCAGTTCTTC. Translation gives CASSFPGQGAAEQFF.

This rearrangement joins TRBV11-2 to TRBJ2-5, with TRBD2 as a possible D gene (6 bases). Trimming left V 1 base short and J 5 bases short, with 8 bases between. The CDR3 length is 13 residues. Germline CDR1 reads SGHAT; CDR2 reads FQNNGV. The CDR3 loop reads CASSLVLAETQYF. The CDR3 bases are TGTGCCAGCAGCTTAGTCCTAGCGGAGACCCAGTACTTC.

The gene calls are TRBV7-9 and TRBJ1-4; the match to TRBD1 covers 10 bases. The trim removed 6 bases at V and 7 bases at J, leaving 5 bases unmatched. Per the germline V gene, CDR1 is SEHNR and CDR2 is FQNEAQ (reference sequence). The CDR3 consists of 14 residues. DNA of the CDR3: TGTGCCAGCAGTCTTGACAGGGGGCCTGAAAAACTGTTTTTT. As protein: CASSLDRGPEKLFF.

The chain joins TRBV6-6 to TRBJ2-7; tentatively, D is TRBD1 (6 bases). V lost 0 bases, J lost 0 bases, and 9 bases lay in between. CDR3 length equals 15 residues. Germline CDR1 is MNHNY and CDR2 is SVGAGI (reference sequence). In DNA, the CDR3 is TGTGCCAGCAGTTACTCGACGGACAGCTCCTACGAGCAGTACTTC. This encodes CASSYSTDSSYEQYF.

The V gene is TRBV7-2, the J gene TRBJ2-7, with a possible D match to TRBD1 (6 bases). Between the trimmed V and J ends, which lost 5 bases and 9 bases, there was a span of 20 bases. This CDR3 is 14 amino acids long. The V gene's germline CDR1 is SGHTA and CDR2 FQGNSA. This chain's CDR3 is CASSPSQGSFGQYF. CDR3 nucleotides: TGTGCCAGCAGCCCCTCCCAGGGGTCTTTCGGGCAGTACTTC. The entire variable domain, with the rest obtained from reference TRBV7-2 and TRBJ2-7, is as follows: GAGVSQSPSNKVTEKGKDVELRCDPISGHTALYWYRQSLGQGLEFLIYFQGNSAPDKSGLPSDRFSAERTGGSVSTLTIQRTQQEDSAVYLCASSPSQGSFGQYFGPGTRLTVT.